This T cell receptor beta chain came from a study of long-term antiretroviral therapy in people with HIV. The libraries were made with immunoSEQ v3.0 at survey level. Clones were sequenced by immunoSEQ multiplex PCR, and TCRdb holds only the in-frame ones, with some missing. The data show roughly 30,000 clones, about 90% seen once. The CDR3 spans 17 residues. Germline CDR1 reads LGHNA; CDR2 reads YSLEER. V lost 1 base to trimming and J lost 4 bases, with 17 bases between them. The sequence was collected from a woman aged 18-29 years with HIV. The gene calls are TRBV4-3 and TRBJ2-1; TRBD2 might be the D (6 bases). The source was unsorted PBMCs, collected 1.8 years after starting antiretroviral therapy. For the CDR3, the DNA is TGCGCCAGCAGCCAAGGGCCCTGGCGGGGCGAATACAATGAGCAGTTCTTC. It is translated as CASSQGPWRGEYNEQFF.